The 30 T cell receptor beta chains below come from one sample, sequenced in a study of blood T cell repertoires in COVID-19. TCRdb's copy holds only in-frame clones and misses some; the assay was immunoSEQ multiplex PCR. Altogether 70,000 to 85,000 clones are present, about four fifths being singletons, with the ten largest covering over 30%. The sequenced material came from peripheral blood. The source of these receptors is an elderly man with active or convalescent COVID-19.

The chain has TRBV5-1 and TRBJ1-1; no clear D. Trimming cost V 4 bases and J 0 bases, with 10 bases left between them. Germline V gives CDR1 SGHRS, CDR2 YFSETQ. The CDR3 length is 14 residues. CDR3: CASSVTFMNTEAFF. CDR3 DNA: TGCGCCAGCAGCGTGACATTCATGAACACTGAAGCTTTCTTT. The entire variable domain, with the rest obtained from reference TRBV5-1 and TRBJ1-1, is as follows: KAGVTQTPRYLIKTRGQQVTLSCSPISGHRSVSWYQQTPGQGLQFLFEYFSETQRNKGNFPGRFSGRQFSNSRSEMNVSTLELGDSALYLCASSVTFMNTEAFFGQGTRLTVV.

The chain recombines TRBV11-2 with TRBJ2-5, with D possibly TRBD2 on 6 matching bases. This CDR3 spans 14 amino acids. From germline, CDR1 is SGHAT and CDR2 FQNNGV. The V and J ends lost 3 bases and 8 bases respectively, with 16 bases between them. The CDR3 protein is CASSFRRLEGTQYF. CDR3 coding DNA: TGTGCCAGCAGCTTCCGCAGACTAGAGGGAACCCAGTACTTC.

J is TRBJ2-1 and V is TRBV4-1; D is ambiguous. The CDR3 sequence is 14 residues long. The germline gives CDR1 MGHRA, CDR2 YSYEKL. The V and J ends lost 0 bases and 7 bases respectively, with 10 bases between them. The DNA of the CDR3 is TGCGCCAGCAGCCAAGAGGTACGCAGAAATGAGCAGTTCTTC. This gives the protein CASSQEVRRNEQFF.

This clone was found once. The chain employs TRBV3-1 (or the pseudogene TRBV3-2) and TRBJ1-5; no clear D. The CDR3 runs to 14 residues. With 1 base removed from V and 2 bases from J, the gap between germline ends came to 6 bases. Germline assignment: CDR1 LGHDT and CDR2 YNNKEL (reference sequence). The chain's CDR3 is CASSQGTRNQPQHF. For the CDR3, the DNA is TGTGCCAGCAGCCAAGGGACTCGCAATCAGCCCCAGCATTTT.

The rearrangement joins TRBV30 to TRBJ1-5; D might be TRBD1 (5 bases). CDR3 length: 12 residues. The V and J ends lost 2 bases and 9 bases respectively, with 11 bases between them. In germline, CDR1 is GTSNPN, CDR2 SVGIG (reference sequence). The CDR3 sequence is CAWSRTTGPQHF. Here the CDR3 DNA reads TGTGCCTGGAGTAGGACAACGGGGCCCCAGCATTTT.

This chain joins TRBV9 and TRBJ2-7; D call uncertain. This CDR3 is 13 amino acids long. V was pared by 4 bases and J by 3 bases, with 11 bases between. The V gene's germline CDR1 is SGDLS and CDR2 YYNGEE. The CDR3 DNA sequence: TGTGCCAGCAGCCTGGGCCCTCTCTACGAGCAGTACTTC. This codes for CASSLGPLYEQYF.

This chain joins TRBV28 and TRBJ1-5; 7 bases align to TRBD1. The CDR3 consists of 15 residues. The germline gives CDR1 MDHEN, CDR2 SYDVKM. Trimming at V came to 2 bases and at J to 6 bases, leaving 7 bases not matched to a gene. The DNA for the CDR3 is TGTGCCAGCAGTTTAGGCAGGGGGAGCTTTCAGCCCCAGCATTTT. This translates into CASSLGRGSFQPQHF.

The chain is built from TRBV6-2 or TRBV6-3 and TRBJ1-5, with no clear D. The CDR3 spans 14 residues. Germline V gene sequence: CDR1 MNHEY, CDR2 SVGEGT. The germline V and J ends were trimmed by 0 bases and 0 bases, with 3 bases remaining between them. The CDR3 coding sequence is TGTGCCAGCAGTTACTCCCATAGCAATCAGCCCCAGCATTTT. Its protein is CASSYSHSNQPQHF.

This clone was counted once. The V and J genes are TRBV12-5 and TRBJ2-1; the match to TRBD2 covers 8 bases. CDR1 and CDR2 (germline): LGHNT, FRNRAP. CDR3 length equals 16 residues. V was pared by 6 bases and J by 1 base, with 8 bases of the junction left unmatched. The CDR3 coding sequence is TGTGCTAGTGGACTTTGGAGCGGGAGTTCCTACAATGAGCAGTTCTTC. It translates to CASGLWSGSSYNEQFF.

The chain combines TRBV3-1 (or the pseudogene TRBV3-2) with TRBJ2-2; 8 bases are a match to TRBD1. CDR1 and CDR2 from the germline V gene are LGHDT and YNNKEL (reference sequence). The CDR3 is 18 amino acids. The ends lost 4 bases at V and 4 bases at J; junction bases unmatched: 14. CDR3 region: CASSPYHTQGQVTGELFF. CDR3 in DNA: TGTGCCAGCAGCCCTTACCACACGCAGGGACAGGTCACCGGGGAGCTGTTTTTT.

This rearrangement joins TRBV9 to TRBJ2-2; a weak D match, TRBD2 (6 bases). Trimming shortened V by 1 base and J by 4 bases, and 14 bases separated the two germline ends. This CDR3 comprises 16 residues. Germline CDR1 is SGDLS and CDR2 is YYNGEE. CDR3 nucleotides: TGTGCCAGCAGCGTAAATTCCGGGAGCTTCACCGGGGAGCTGTTTTTT. This codes for CASSVNSGSFTGELFF. Together with reference TRBV9 and TRBJ2-2, the CDR3 gives the full variable domain: DSGVTQTPKHLITATGQRVTLRCSPRSGDLSVYWYQQSLDQGLQFLIQYYNGEERAKGNILERFSAQQFPDLHSELNLSSLELGDSALYFCASSVNSGSFTGELFFGEGSRLTVL.

This rearrangement joins TRBV29-1 to TRBJ2-1; 7 bases match TRBD2. CDR1 is SQVTM, CDR2 ANQGSEA, per germline. V gave up 3 bases and J gave up 4 bases; unmatched junction bases: 9. The CDR3 consists of 15 residues. CDR3 bases: TGCAGCGTTGACCCCGGGGGAGGGCGGTACAATGAGCAGTTCTTC. This encodes CSVDPGGGRYNEQFF.

The V call is TRBV21-1, the J call TRBJ1-2; the table's D gene call, TRBD1, was not cross checked with the DNA. TRBV21-1 is a documented pseudogene. This CDR3 is 20 amino acids long. CDR3 nucleotide sequence: TGTGCCAGCAGCAAAGGGAATAGTAGGGACAGCTATCCCGTATACTATGGCTACACCTTC. It specifies CASSKGNSRDSYPVYYGYTF.

Comment on this clone: A read error may produce the germline difference seen at one junction end. This rearrangement joins TRBV7-7 to TRBJ1-4, with 7 bases lining up with TRBD1. In germline, CDR1 is SSHAT, CDR2 FNYEAQ (reference sequence). The CDR3 length is 16 residues. The CDR3 sequence is CASSSTGGGYNEKLFF. Written as DNA, the CDR3 is TGTGCTAGCAGCTCTACTGGAGGGGGCTATAATGAAAAACTGTTTTTT. The complete variable domain, with remaining parts taken from reference TRBV7-7 and TRBJ1-4, reads GAGVSQSPRYKVTKRGQDVTLRCDPISSHATLYWYQQALGQGPEFLTYFNYEAQPDKSGLPSDRFSAERPEGSISTLTIQRTEQRDSAMYRCASSSTGGGYNEKLFFGSGTQLSVL.

This clone is a singleton in its sample. The chain is built from TRBV6-1 and TRBJ2-2, with 10 bases fitting TRBD2. Germline V gene lookup returns CDR1 MNHNS and CDR2 SASEGT. V lost 1 base and J lost 5; bases outside the gene matches: 7. The CDR3 runs 17 residues. The CDR3 region is CASSEVDSGRGTGELFF. The DNA of the CDR3 is TGTGCCAGCAGTGAAGTAGACAGCGGGAGGGGAACCGGGGAGCTGTTTTTT.

The chain is built from TRBV6-6 and TRBJ1-1, with 9 bases that match TRBD1. This CDR3 region has 15 residues. CDR1 MNHNY and CDR2 SVGAGI come from the germline V gene (reference sequence). V shed 3 bases and J 4 bases; nucleotides not matched to a gene: 6. As DNA, the CDR3 is TGTGCCAGCAGTTATCAGACAGGGGGAGTCACTGAAGCTTTCTTT. It encodes CASSYQTGGVTEAFF.

The J gene is TRBJ2-1, the V gene TRBV27; no clear D gene. V dropped 7 bases and J dropped 9 bases, with 16 bases sitting between them. This CDR3 is built from 13 residues. CDR1 and CDR2 (germline): MNHEY, SMNVEV (reference sequence). This CDR3 reads CASTILPPGEQFF. In nucleotides, the CDR3 is TGTGCCAGCACCATCCTCCCTCCGGGTGAGCAGTTCTTC.

This clone showed up just a few times. The CDR3 region has the DNA TGTGCCAGCAGCTGGGGACAGGGGGGAGAAAAACTGTTTTTT. Amino acid sequence: CASSWGQGGEKLFF. This rearrangement joins TRBV3-1 (or the pseudogene TRBV3-2) to TRBJ1-4; 11 bases match TRBD1. This CDR3 is built from 14 residues. Trimming at V came to 5 bases and at J to 8 bases, leaving 4 bases not matched to a gene. Germline assignment: CDR1 LGHDT and CDR2 YNNKEL (reference sequence).

The V call is TRBV19, the J call TRBJ2-5; possibly TRBD2 for D (6 bases). The germline gives CDR1 LNHDA, CDR2 SQIVND (reference sequence). CDR3 length equals 14 residues. With 1 base removed from V and 5 bases from J, the gap between germline ends came to 11 bases. The CDR3 loop is CASSIAGVAETQYF. The CDR3 DNA is TGTGCCAGTAGTATAGCGGGAGTGGCGGAGACCCAGTACTTC.

The CDR3 sequence: CASSQGLAGVGTKNIQYF. As DNA, the CDR3 is TGTGCCAGCAGCCAAGGACTAGCGGGAGTCGGGACCAAAAACATTCAGTACTTC. V is TRBV3-1 (or the pseudogene TRBV3-2) and J is TRBJ2-4; 12 nucleotides match TRBD2. J gave up 2 bases and V 1 base, and 6 bases lay outside the gene matches. Germline CDR1 LGHDT, CDR2 YNNKEL (reference sequence). This CDR3 region has 18 residues.

The V call is TRBV19, the J call TRBJ1-2; D remains unclear. The CDR3 has 13 amino acids. The germline V gene has CDR1 LNHDA and CDR2 SQIVND (reference sequence). Trimming cost V 5 bases and J 8 bases, with 15 bases left between them. In nucleotides, the CDR3 is TGTGCCAGTAGTCCCCGGGGTGAGGAGGGCTACACCTTC. Its protein is CASSPRGEEGYTF.

The rearrangement links TRBV30 to TRBJ1-6; D is possibly TRBD1 (6 bases). Germline lookup yields CDR1 GTSNPN and CDR2 SVGIG (reference sequence). This CDR3 region has 14 residues. The ends were cut back, 1 base at V and 10 bases at J, with 14 bases in the middle. The CDR3 DNA reads TGTGCCTGGAGTGATACAGGGCTGGAATCACCCCTCCACTTT. Its translation is CAWSDTGLESPLHF. Filled out from reference TRBV30 and TRBJ1-6, the complete variable domain reads SQTIHQWPATLVQPVGSPLSLECTVEGTSNPNLYWYRQAAGRGLQLLFYSVGIGQISSEVPQNLSASRPQDRQFILSSKKLLLSDSGFYLCAWSDTGLESPLHFGNGTRLTVT.

The chain links TRBV2 to TRBJ2-5; tentative D call: TRBD1 (6 bases). V was cut by 7 bases and J by 3 bases, with 15 bases left in between. The CDR3 consists of 14 residues. Per germline, CDR1 SNHLY and CDR2 FYNNEI. The CDR3: CASIWGLAEETQYF. In DNA, the CDR3 is TGTGCCAGCATCTGGGGGCTAGCCGAAGAGACCCAGTACTTC.

This clone has more than one count but fewer than ten. V is TRBV28 and J is TRBJ1-6, with 7 bases lining up with TRBD1. Germline V gene data show CDR1 as MDHEN and CDR2 as SYDVKM. J was trimmed by 9 bases and V by 1 base; bases with no gene match: 6. The CDR3 contains 15 residues. The CDR3 DNA reads TGTGCCAGCAGTTTATCGCAGGGGGTGAGTTCACCCCTCCACTTT. The encoded protein is CASSLSQGVSSPLHF.

The chain couples TRBV18 to TRBJ1-4; 7 bases line up with TRBD1. Per germline, CDR1 KGHSH and CDR2 LQKENI. This CDR3 spans 15 amino acids. With 5 bases clipped from V and 6 bases from J, the junction kept 9 bases outside the gene matches. CDR3 in amino acids: CASSVFRTGDEKLFF. Written as DNA, the CDR3 is TGTGCCAGCTCAGTTTTTCGGACAGGAGATGAAAAACTGTTTTTT.

In nucleotides, the CDR3 is TGTGCCACCAGCAGAGGGCGGGGGGGGCGAAATGAGCAGTTCTTC. Protein: CATSRGRGGRNEQFF. The chain recombines TRBV15 with TRBJ2-1, with TRBD2 matching 9 bases. The CDR3 contains 15 residues. V lost 1 base, J lost 7 bases, and 5 bases stayed unmatched. The germline V gene encodes CDR1 LNHNV and CDR2 YYDKDF (reference sequence).

V usage is TRBV5-6 and J usage is TRBJ2-2; 7 nucleotides align to TRBD1. The J segment lost 5 bases and the V segment lost 4 bases, leaving 8 bases of the junction unmatched. Germline CDR1 is SGHDT and CDR2 is YYEEEE. The CDR3 covers 15 residues. The CDR3 DNA reads as TGTGCCAGCAGCAACCGGGACAGATCAACCGGGGAGCTGTTTTTT. Protein sequence: CASSNRDRSTGELFF.

This rearrangement joins TRBV19 to TRBJ1-1, with D possibly TRBD1 on 6 matching bases. This CDR3 comprises 14 residues. Germline CDR1 is LNHDA and CDR2 is SQIVND (reference sequence). Trimming shortened V by 1 base and J by 7 bases, and 13 bases separated the two germline ends. The CDR3: CASSIVEGVGEAFF. Written as DNA, the CDR3 is TGTGCCAGTAGTATAGTCGAGGGGGTTGGTGAAGCTTTCTTT. Together with reference TRBV19 and TRBJ1-1, the CDR3 gives the full variable domain: DGGITQSPKYLFRKEGQNVTLSCEQNLNHDAMYWYRQDPGQGLRLIYYSQIVNDFQKGDIAEGYSVSREKKESFPLTVTSAQKNPTAFYLCASSIVEGVGEAFFGQGTRLTVV.

The chain recombines TRBV7-2 with TRBJ1-5; 8 positions match TRBD1. CDR3 length: 16 residues. V trimming: 5 bases; J trimming: 0 bases; junction bases outside the gene matches: 6. CDR1 and CDR2 from the germline V gene are SGHTA and FQGNSA. The DNA of the CDR3 is TGTGCCAGCAGCGACAGGGGCGGGGATAGCAATCAGCCCCAGCATTTT. It codes for CASSDRGGDSNQPQHF.

This chain uses TRBV3-1 (or the pseudogene TRBV3-2) with TRBJ2-7, with 7 positions matching TRBD2. J lost 0 bases, V lost 4 bases, and 0 bases had no gene match. Germline values: CDR1 LGHDT, CDR2 YNNKEL (reference sequence). The CDR3 is 13 amino acids. CDR3 protein: CASSRGGSYEQYF. The CDR3 DNA sequence: TGTGCCAGCAGCCGGGGGGGCTCCTACGAGCAGTACTTC.